The 19 T cell receptor beta chains reported below all come from one sample, sequenced in a study of T cells in Graves' hyperthyroidism and ophthalmopathy. From RNA transcripts, TCR beta CDR3 regions were amplified. First-round RT-PCR with HTBI primers amplified the TCR CDR3 region. One entry per CDR3 protein results from TCRdb running MiXCR on the multiplex PCR reads. The sample records about 610,000 distinct CDR3 sequences, over 12% being singletons. The sample comprised blood. The source of these receptors is a woman aged 40-49 years with Graves' ophthalmopathy.

There are many counts of this clonotype. The chain combines TRBV6-4 with TRBJ2-7; a possible D gene is TRBD2 (6 bases). The germline CDR1 and CDR2 sequences are MRHNA and SNTAGT. V lost 6 bases, J lost 4 bases, and 34 bases lay in between. The CDR3 extends over 20 amino acids. Written as DNA, the CDR3 is TGTGCCAGCAGAACTCCAGTTAGGACCGGGGGATCTTCAAGGATTTACGAGCAGTACTTC. This codes for CASRTPVRTGGSSRIYEQYF.

In its sample, this clonotype was seen a few times. J is TRBJ2-1 and V is TRBV29-1; no clear D. Per the germline V gene, CDR1 is SQVTM and CDR2 is ANQGSEA. The CDR3 is 14 amino acids. V lost 2 bases and J 0 bases, leaving 8 bases between the germline ends. Here the CDR3 reads CSVERLSSYNEQFF. The DNA for the CDR3 is TGCAGCGTTGAAAGACTTAGCTCCTACAATGAGCAGTTCTTC.

This clonotype has a count of ten or more. This chain uses TRBV9 with TRBJ1-3; D gene unclear. Germline CDR1 reads SGDLS; CDR2 reads YYNGEE. The CDR3 is 14 residues long. V dropped 5 bases and J dropped 2 bases, with 11 bases sitting between them. CDR3 sequence (DNA): TGTGCCAGCAGTCCCGTGGGGACTGGAAACACCATATATTTT. Translated: CASSPVGTGNTIYF. Combining the CDR3 with reference TRBV9 and TRBJ1-3 gives the whole variable domain DSGVTQTPKHLITATGQRVTLRCSPRSGDLSVYWYQQSLDQGLQFLIQYYNGEERAKGNILERFSAQQFPDLHSELNLSSLELGDSALYFCASSPVGTGNTIYFGEGSWLTVV.

This clonotype was detected many times. The chain recombines TRBV20-1 with TRBJ2-7, with 7 bases matching TRBD2. Germline loops: CDR1 DFQATT, CDR2 SNEGSKA (reference sequence). The CDR3 covers 11 residues. V lost 6 bases and J lost 4; bases outside the gene matches: 3. DNA for the CDR3: TGCAGTGCCGGGGGGACTTACGAGCAGTACTTC. It yields the protein CSAGGTYEQYF.

The rearrangement uses TRBV7-8 and TRBJ2-5, with D tentatively TRBD1 (5 bases). Germline V CDR1 and CDR2: SGHVS, FQNEAQ. The CDR3 is 15 amino acids. Trimming removed 1 base from V and 5 bases from J, with 14 bases in between. The CDR3, as DNA: TGTGCCAGCAGCTTAGGCCAGGGTCGGACGGAGACCCAGTACTTC. It specifies CASSLGQGRTETQYF.

This clonotype was seen a handful of times. This chain links TRBV2 with TRBJ2-4, with a possible D match to TRBD2 (5 bases). V dropped 1 base and J dropped 1 base, with 14 bases sitting between them. The CDR3 contains 17 residues. Germline-derived CDR1 and CDR2 are SNHLY and FYNNEI. The CDR3 is CASSEVDFGGAKNIQYF. Written as DNA, the CDR3 is TGTGCCAGCAGTGAAGTGGATTTTGGCGGGGCCAAAAACATTCAGTACTTC.

This clonotype was seen more than once but under ten times. The chain has TRBV4-2 and TRBJ2-7; possible D gene TRBD2, 5 bases. The germline V and J ends were trimmed by 1 base and 5 bases, with 15 bases remaining between them. The germline V gene encodes CDR1 LGHNA and CDR2 YNFKEQ. This CDR3 contains 15 residues. CDR3 sequence (DNA): TGTGCCAGCAGCCAAGGGGTAGCGACTGACGACGAGCAGTACTTC. Translating gives CASSQGVATDDEQYF.

This clonotype came up many times. The rearrangement uses TRBV6-2 or TRBV6-3 and TRBJ2-5; maybe TRBD2 (5 bases). The CDR3 length is 14 residues. Looked up from germline, CDR1 is MNHEY and CDR2 is SVGEGT. Trimming cost V 2 bases and J 5 bases, with 12 bases left between them. The CDR3 DNA is TGTGCCAGCAGTTACAGCGGACCCCGGGAGACCCAGTACTTC. Protein sequence: CASSYSGPRETQYF.

This clonotype was picked up many times. This rearrangement joins TRBV19 to TRBJ2-5, with TRBD2 matching 12 bases. Germline CDR1 and CDR2: LNHDA and SQIVND (reference sequence). The CDR3 length is 17 residues. V was pared by 8 bases and J by 3 bases, with 13 bases of the junction left unmatched. CDR3 DNA: TGTGCCAGTGGCTTGGGACTAGCGGGTACCCGAGAAGAGACCCAGTACTTC. Translation gives CASGLGLAGTREETQYF.

This clonotype came up many times. This sequence joins TRBV15 and TRBJ1-1; D may be TRBD1 (6 bases). Trimming removed 4 bases from V and 3 bases from J, with 9 bases in between. The CDR3 spans 13 residues. Germline V gene data show CDR1 as LNHNV and CDR2 as YYDKDF (reference sequence). The CDR3 reads CATSKNRDTEAFF. CDR3 in DNA: TGTGCCACCAGCAAGAACAGGGACACTGAAGCTTTCTTT.

This clonotype showed up many times. The genes are TRBV10-3 and TRBJ1-6; D is possibly TRBD1 (6 bases). The germline gives CDR1 ENHRY, CDR2 SYGVKD. The CDR3 consists of 13 residues. V lost 10 bases, J lost 9 bases, and 16 bases lay in between. Here the CDR3 DNA reads TGTGCCACGATGGGGGCAGACGGTTCACCCCTCCACTTT. Protein product: CATMGADGSPLHF.

The V call is TRBV6-1, the J call TRBJ2-7; D uncertain. Germline lookup yields CDR1 MNHNS and CDR2 SASEGT. This CDR3 is built from 14 residues. Trimming took off 11 bases at V and 3 bases at J, with 20 bases between the two ends. The CDR3 nucleotides read TGTGCCGACTCCCCCAACCTTTATTACTACGAGCAGTACTTC. This sequence encodes CADSPNLYYYEQYF.

This clonotype was seen a few times. This chain joins TRBV28 and TRBJ1-2; D not certain. CDR1 MDHEN and CDR2 SYDVKM come from the germline V gene. There are 14 residues in the CDR3. Trimming left V 2 bases short and J 7 bases short, with 14 bases between. Here the CDR3 reads CASSLPLGVGGYTF. In DNA form, the CDR3 reads TGTGCCAGCAGTTTACCTCTAGGAGTGGGTGGCTACACCTTC.

Of note for this clonotype: With a much larger clone just one base away, this may be a read error. The chain couples TRBV6-4 to TRBJ1-3, with D possibly matching TRBD1 (6 bases). V dropped 6 bases and J dropped 0 bases, with 21 bases sitting between them. The CDR3 runs to 18 residues. Germline loops: CDR1 MRHNA, CDR2 SNTAGT. The CDR3 DNA is TGTGCCAGCAGCGACGACAGGACGCCCTTCTTCTCTGGAAACACCATATATTTT. It yields the protein CASSDDRTPFFSGNTIYF.

V usage is TRBV6-2 or TRBV6-3 and J usage is TRBJ1-1; D unresolved. Germline values: CDR1 MNHEY, CDR2 SVGEGT. The CDR3 is made up of 13 amino acids. V lost 7 bases, J lost 8 bases, and 17 bases lay in between. The CDR3 DNA follows: TGTGCCAGCACCCAATGGGCAGGTGAGGAAGCTTTCTTT. Amino acids: CASTQWAGEEAFF.

There are many counts of this clonotype. The rearrangement joins TRBV7-3 to TRBJ1-1; D is perhaps TRBD1 (5 bases). CDR1 is SGHTA and CDR2 is FQGTGA in the germline V gene. This CDR3 is built from 15 residues. Trimming pared 5 bases from V and 4 bases from J, leaving 17 bases between. The CDR3 DNA follows: TGTGCCAGCAGCCCATCGGGGCCCCGTGGCACTGAAGCTTTCTTT. Encoded protein: CASSPSGPRGTEAFF.

This clonotype came up many times. One base away lies a much larger clone, so this may be a sequencing read error. The CDR3 reads CASSNRDGSYEQYF. In nucleotides, the CDR3 is TGTGCCAGCAGTAACCGGGACGGCTCCTACGAGCAGTACTTC. The J gene is TRBJ2-7, the V gene TRBV28; possibly TRBD1 or TRBD2 for D (5 bases each). The CDR3 runs 14 residues. Per germline, CDR1 MDHEN and CDR2 SYDVKM. The V gene lost 5 bases and the J gene lost 0 bases, with 11 bases spanning the gap.

The V and J genes are TRBV7-9 and TRBJ2-1; TRBD2 agrees at 8 bases. The CDR3 is 15 amino acids. Per the germline V gene, CDR1 is SEHNR and CDR2 is FQNEAQ (reference sequence). Losses at the gene ends were 4 bases for V and 4 bases for J; bases not matched to a gene: 6. The CDR3 DNA reads as TGTGCCAGCAGCTCAGAGCGGGAGATTTACAATGAGCAGTTCTTC. Translated: CASSSEREIYNEQFF.

This clonotype was seen many times. The chain is built from TRBV10-3 and TRBJ1-2, with D tentatively TRBD1 (5 bases). The V gene's germline CDR1 is ENHRY and CDR2 SYGVKD. V lost 4 bases and J 7 bases, leaving 16 bases between the germline ends. The CDR3 length is 14 residues. CDR3 in amino acids: CAISGGQLGSGYTF. CDR3 nucleotides: TGTGCCATCAGTGGCGGACAATTGGGCAGTGGCTACACCTTC.